This TCR beta chain appears in the sequencing data of a study of control samples from healthy donors and cancer patients. Trimming removed 5 bases at V and 13 bases at J, with 18 bases between. Per germline, CDR1 LGHDT and CDR2 YNNKEL (reference sequence). This CDR3 comprises 14 residues. Here immunoSEQ multiplex PCR was the method, and the copy in TCRdb shows in-frame clones only, minus some. The table includes about 71,000 clones, about 90% detected once. In this sample, this clone turned up once. The rearrangement uses TRBV3-1 (or the pseudogene TRBV3-2) and TRBJ1-6, with D possibly TRBD1 on 6 matching bases. Sequencing used PBMCs. The receptor comes from a man aged 55 to 70 with lung cancer. The CDR3 reads CASSWGVLGGPLHF. Written as DNA, the CDR3 is TGTGCCAGCAGCTGGGGAGTCCTAGGGGGTCCCCTCCACTTT.